These 21 T cell receptor beta chains originate from one sample sequenced in a study of T-cell reconstitution after alpha-beta-depleted transplantation in children. A library of TCRbeta sequences, prepared with unique molecular identifiers, was generated. TCRdb redid the calling of the PCR reads with MiXCR, one entry per CDR3 protein. The sample comprises approximately 88,000 distinct CDR3 sequences, about 12% of which are singletons, and approximately 13% rests with the top ten. The sample in question was PBMCs from the stem cell graft donor, obtained from the stem cell graft. The source is a human donor who donated a stem cell graft to a child with inherited bone marrow failure.

This clonotype was seen at least ten times. V is TRBV20-1 and J is TRBJ2-4; 7 positions match TRBD1. This CDR3 is 12 amino acids long. Looked up from germline, CDR1 is DFQATT and CDR2 is SNEGSKA (reference sequence). V gave up 6 bases and J gave up 8 bases; unmatched junction bases: 7. In nucleotides, the CDR3 is TGCAGTGCCACGGGACAGTGGGACATTCAGTACTTC. Protein sequence: CSATGQWDIQYF.

This clonotype was recorded at least ten times. The rearrangement uses TRBV18 and TRBJ2-5; 8 bases map to TRBD1. The CDR3 sequence is 13 residues long. Germline values: CDR1 KGHSH, CDR2 LQKENI. Trimming cost V 7 bases and J 3 bases; bases outside gene matches: 4. This chain's CDR3 is CASFRGREETQYF. In nucleotides, the CDR3 is TGTGCCAGCTTCAGGGGGCGCGAAGAGACCCAGTACTTC. Combining the CDR3 with reference TRBV18 and TRBJ2-5 gives the whole variable domain NAGVMQNPRHLVRRRGQEARLRCSPMKGHSHVYWYRQLPEEGLKFMVYLQKENIIDESGMPKERFSAEFPKEGPSILRIQQVVRGDSAAYFCASFRGREETQYFGPGTRLLVL.

Concerning this clonotype: An end of the junction does not agree with germline; a read error may underlie this. The chain is built from TRBV20-1 and TRBJ1-4; 10 bases map to TRBD1. This CDR3 has 15 amino acids. Germline CDR1 is DFQATT and CDR2 is SNEGSKA (reference sequence). CDR3 nucleotides: TGCAGTGCCAGAGCCGGGACAGGGGAGGGTGAAAAACTGTTTTTT. Its protein product is CSARAGTGEGEKLFF.

Many counts were recorded for this clonotype. The V call is TRBV5-1, the J call TRBJ2-1; D gene uncertain. Germline V gene data show CDR1 as SGHRS and CDR2 as YFSETQ. The CDR3 spans 12 residues. V gave up 3 bases and J gave up 4 bases, with 5 bases separating them. Here the CDR3 reads CASSSGYNEQFF. CDR3 nucleotide sequence: TGCGCCAGCAGCTCCGGTTACAATGAGCAGTTCTTC.

This clonotype was observed many times. The chain uses TRBV5-1 and TRBJ1-1, with TRBD1 as a possible D gene (6 bases). The V and J ends lost 0 bases and 3 bases respectively, with 12 bases between them. The CDR3 is 15 residues long. The germline gives CDR1 SGHRS, CDR2 YFSETQ. CDR3 sequence reads: CASSLEGGSYTEAFF. CDR3 DNA: TGCGCCAGCAGCTTGGAAGGGGGGAGTTACACTGAAGCTTTCTTT.

Ten or more counts support this clonotype. The CDR3 protein is CASRAGTADGYTF. The CDR3 DNA sequence: TGCGCCAGCAGGGCCGGGACAGCGGATGGCTACACCTTC. J is TRBJ1-2 and V is TRBV5-1, with 7 bases lining up with TRBD1. The CDR3 is 13 residues long. Germline V lookup: CDR1 SGHRS, CDR2 YFSETQ. Trimming removed 5 bases from V and 6 bases from J; junction bases left unmatched: 7.

The J gene is TRBJ1-4, the V gene TRBV4-3; D is undetermined. Trimming took off 0 bases at V and 3 bases at J, with 14 bases between the two ends. The CDR3 length is 17 residues. CDR1 is LGHNA, CDR2 YSLEER, per germline. CDR3 loop: CASSQDPTALSNEKLFF. The CDR3 bases are TGCGCCAGCAGCCAAGATCCAACGGCCCTGTCTAATGAAAAACTGTTTTTT.

This clonotype has at least ten counts. V gene TRBV18 combines with J gene TRBJ2-5; no clear D gene. The germline CDR1 and CDR2 sequences are KGHSH and LQKENI. V lost 2 bases, J lost 2 bases, and 6 bases lay in between. The CDR3 contains 13 residues. CDR3: CASSPGYQETQYF. CDR3 sequence (DNA): TGTGCCAGCTCACCAGGCTATCAAGAGACCCAGTACTTC. The full variable domain, with the rest looked up from reference TRBV18 and TRBJ2-5, is NAGVMQNPRHLVRRRGQEARLRCSPMKGHSHVYWYRQLPEEGLKFMVYLQKENIIDESGMPKERFSAEFPKEGPSILRIQQVVRGDSAAYFCASSPGYQETQYFGPGTRLLVL.

This clonotype has a count of ten or more. This chain connects TRBV18 to TRBJ2-7, with unresolved D. This CDR3 has 15 residues. Trimming left V 2 bases short and J 0 bases short, with 11 bases between. CDR1 and CDR2 (germline): KGHSH, LQKENI. The CDR3 DNA sequence: TGTGCCAGCTCACCAAGGCAGAAGAGCTCCTACGAGCAGTACTTC. This codes for CASSPRQKSSYEQYF.

This clonotype was recorded many times. The chain employs TRBV7-2 and TRBJ1-1; D is possibly TRBD1 (5 bases). From germline, CDR1 is SGHTA and CDR2 FQGNSA. This CDR3 region has 12 residues. Trimming stripped 1 base from V and 10 bases from J, with 10 bases between. CDR3 residues: CASSLGGGRAFF. In DNA, the CDR3 is TGTGCCAGCAGCTTAGGTGGGGGTCGAGCTTTCTTT.

This clonotype showed up many times. The chain recombines TRBV20-1 with TRBJ2-1, with 10 bases identical to TRBD2. Germline V gives CDR1 DFQATT, CDR2 SNEGSKA (reference sequence). Trimming took 1 base from V and 4 from J; bases not matched to a gene: 13. The CDR3 totals 18 residues. The CDR3 protein is CSARVGAASGGRYNEQFF. The CDR3 DNA reads TGCAGTGCTAGAGTGGGGGCGGCTAGCGGGGGTCGTTACAATGAGCAGTTCTTC.

The table lists this clonotype with many counts. The chain couples TRBV7-8 to TRBJ2-7; 12 nucleotides match TRBD1. The CDR3 totals 17 residues. Germline assignment: CDR1 SGHVS and CDR2 FQNEAQ. Trimming removed 1 base from V and 5 bases from J; junction bases left unmatched: 9. This chain's CDR3 is CASSLVRLGQGADEQYF. Written as DNA, the CDR3 is TGTGCCAGCAGCTTAGTTCGCCTGGGACAGGGGGCAGACGAGCAGTACTTC. The variable domain in full, completed from reference TRBV7-8 and TRBJ2-7, reads GAGVSQSPRYKVAKRGQDVALRCDPISGHVSLFWYQQALGQGPEFLTYFQNEAQLDKSGLPSDRFFAERPEGSVSTLKIQRTQQEDSAVYLCASSLVRLGQGADEQYFGPGTRLTVT.

This clonotype was seen at least ten times. This CDR3 reads CASSPDRVTSYEQYF. CDR3 DNA: TGTGCCAGCAGCCCCGACAGGGTAACCTCCTACGAGCAGTACTTC. The rearrangement uses TRBV7-2 and TRBJ2-7; TRBD1 aligns across 7 bases. The CDR3 has 15 residues. Germline V CDR1 and CDR2: SGHTA, FQGNSA. The V gene end was trimmed by 5 bases and the J gene end by 0 bases; junction bases not matched to a gene: 7.

The V and J genes are TRBV20-1 and TRBJ2-1; D not certain. V was pared by 0 bases and J by 0 bases, with 6 bases between. CDR1 is DFQATT and CDR2 is SNEGSKA in the germline V gene (reference sequence). The CDR3 totals 14 residues. The CDR3 loop reads CSARESSSYNEQFF. In DNA, the CDR3 is TGCAGTGCTAGAGAATCCAGCTCCTACAATGAGCAGTTCTTC.

This clonotype has just a few counts. V gene TRBV29-1 combines with J gene TRBJ2-3, with no clear D. The germline CDR1 and CDR2 sequences are SQVTM and ANQGSEA. V was clipped by 4 bases and J by 0 bases, with 17 bases between them. This CDR3 has 16 amino acids. The CDR3 protein is CSVVGKQISSTDTQYF. In DNA form, the CDR3 reads TGCAGCGTTGTAGGAAAACAGATCTCTAGCACAGATACGCAGTATTTT.

Many counts were recorded for this clonotype. The rearrangement links TRBV29-1 to TRBJ2-5; TRBD1 or TRBD2 may be the D gene (5 bases each). The CDR3 is made up of 14 amino acids. Germline-derived CDR1 and CDR2 are SQVTM and ANQGSEA. V lost 5 bases to trimming and J lost 7 bases, with 20 bases between them. In nucleotides, the CDR3 is TGCAGCGTTCAAATGAGGACGTTTGGGGGGACCCAGTACTTC. As protein: CSVQMRTFGGTQYF.

This clonotype occurred many times. The V and J genes are TRBV29-1 and TRBJ2-5; D is possibly TRBD1 (6 bases). V was pared by 3 bases and J by 5 bases, with 19 bases between. The CDR3 totals 15 residues. Germline CDR1 and CDR2: SQVTM and ANQGSEA. The CDR3 DNA is TGCAGCGTTGACACCGACAGGAAGGACCGGGAGACCCAGTACTTC. Translating gives CSVDTDRKDRETQYF.

This clonotype was counted ten times or more. As DNA, the CDR3 is TGTGCCATCAGGGCCTCAGGCACGGGCGAGCAGTACTTC. It yields the protein CAIRASGTGEQYF. V gene TRBV3-1 combines with J gene TRBJ2-7; possibly TRBD1 for D (5 bases). The germline V gene has CDR1 LGHDT and CDR2 YNNKEL (reference sequence). The germline V and J ends were trimmed by 10 bases and 6 bases, with 19 bases remaining between them. CDR3 size: 13 residues.

This clonotype came up many times. The V gene is TRBV5-5, the J gene TRBJ1-5; D remains ambiguous. The V end lost 0 bases, the J end lost 5 bases, and 6 bases lay between the germline ends. Per the germline V gene, CDR1 is SGHKS and CDR2 is YYEKEE (reference sequence). There are 13 residues in the CDR3. The CDR3: CASSLGFYQPQHF. The CDR3 region has the DNA TGTGCCAGCAGCTTGGGGTTCTATCAGCCCCAGCATTTT.

This clonotype was seen at least ten times. V gene TRBV18 combines with J gene TRBJ2-7; unclear D gene. The ends were cut back, 4 bases at V and 1 base at J, with 8 bases in the middle. The CDR3 totals 13 residues. The V gene's germline CDR1 is KGHSH and CDR2 LQKENI. CDR3 DNA: TGTGCCAGCTCACTCAGTCAGTCCTACGAGCAGTACTTC. Translated, it gives CASSLSQSYEQYF.

This clonotype was detected a few times. This rearrangement joins TRBV7-4 to TRBJ2-7, with TRBD2 matching 15 bases. Per germline, CDR1 SGHVT and CDR2 SQSDAQ. The CDR3 runs 19 residues. Trimming cost V 3 bases and J 1 base; bases outside gene matches: 10. The CDR3 sequence is CASSLRGGTSGRRSYEQYF. CDR3 in DNA: TGTGCCAGCAGCTTGAGGGGGGGGACTAGCGGGAGGAGGTCCTACGAGCAGTACTTC.